A selection of T cell receptor beta chains follows, all from one sample in a study of T cells expressing NK-cell markers. TCRdb re-called the 5' RACE reads and shows each CDR3 protein once, DNA omitted. This listing includes some 600,000 distinct CDR3 sequences. The specimen sequenced was blood T cells: a sorted CD56 or NKG2C T cell subset, CD4+ or CD8+ T cells, or bulk PBMC T cells (not recorded which). The receptors originated from a man aged 18 to 29 in good health. Both conserved end residues are part of each CDR3.

v_call	j_call	cdr3_aa
TRBV9	TRBJ2-1	CASSARELLSNEQFF
TRBV4-1	TRBJ1-5	CASSQEQAVYQPQHF
TRBV11-2	TRBJ2-3	CASSIGAAGGDTQYF
TRBV10-3	TRBJ2-1	CAISESGPLEQFF
TRBV27	TRBJ2-1	CASSLVPSGIYEQFF
TRBV10-3	TRBJ2-1	CAISESPNRTRSNEQFF
TRBV29-1	TRBJ2-5	CSVVPGAAETQYF
TRBV7-6	TRBJ2-3	CASSLDSGSDTQYF
TRBV25-1	TRBJ2-7	CASSGSPGGEQYF
TRBV5-1	TRBJ2-7	CASTQDSLSYEQYF
TRBV10-3	TRBJ1-5	CAISEAKGLLANQPQHF
TRBV3-1	TRBJ1-2	CASSQAEGLYGYTF
TRBV10-3	TRBJ1-1	CAIRRVDAEAFF
TRBV4-3	TRBJ2-5	CASSQGPSRETQYF
TRBV7-9	TRBJ2-7	CASSGTTPYEQYF
TRBV10-3	TRBJ2-1	CAISESPQGSRIYNEQFF
TRBV19	TRBJ2-5	CASSNRIKTQYF
TRBV12-3/TRBV12-4	TRBJ1-5	CASSPPSMITGYSNQPQHF
TRBV7-9	TRBJ2-3	CASVDSLTDTQYF
TRBV7-2	TRBJ1-1	CASSFLGPGEAFF
TRBV5-8	TRBJ2-1	CASSWTGLDNEQFF
TRBV6-5	TRBJ2-3	CASSGSGPRGHTQYF
TRBV4-1	TRBJ2-1	CASSERASAYNEQFF
TRBV7-9	TRBJ2-1	CASSLGRELNNEQFF
TRBV5-6	TRBJ2-1	CASSGPGDEQFF
TRBV7-9	TRBJ2-4	CASSLGTSGSMAKNIQYF
TRBV12-3/TRBV12-4	TRBJ2-6	CASPLGGAGANVLTF
TRBV28	TRBJ2-1	CISGSYNEQFF
TRBV27	TRBJ2-5	CASSLIMGPKGVETQYF
TRBV15	TRBJ2-1	CATSPGTDNEQFF
TRBV4-1	TRBJ1-5	CASSQDLPGEWSNQPQHF
TRBV9	TRBJ2-1	CASSRGQGAVNEQFF
TRBV3-1	TRBJ2-1	CASSQRGSGRQNEQFF
TRBV11-2	TRBJ2-1	CASSSLSDSYNEQFF
TRBV13	TRBJ2-7	CASSLRLAGTYEQYF
TRBV6-2/TRBV6-3	TRBJ2-2	CASSYSFSYGAGELFF
TRBV30	TRBJ2-7	CAWSRHGRWYEQYF
TRBV28	TRBJ1-1	CASSFISGRGPSGTEAFF
TRBV5-1	TRBJ1-1	CASSLGGNRRLMNTEAFF
TRBV5-1	TRBJ1-4	CASSLDTSNEKLFF
TRBV20-1	TRBJ2-1	CSAPGLTRTDTEQFF
TRBV12-3/TRBV12-4	TRBJ1-6	CASSPGSSPLHF
TRBV11-2	TRBJ2-6	CASSPWTGNSGANVLTF
TRBV21-1	TRBJ2-2	CASSGLALGPPGELFF
TRBV7-2	TRBJ1-2	CASSLARTGGTYGYTF
TRBV4-1	TRBJ2-2	CASSQGTGGGRELFF
TRBV5-5	TRBJ2-4	CASSGRWRDIQYF
TRBV3-1	TRBJ2-1	CASHGLAGGYNEQFF
TRBV6-5	TRBJ2-2	CASSYVAARAGELFF
TRBV4-2	TRBJ2-3	CASSPGLAGGIDTQYF
TRBV4-1	TRBJ2-1	CASSQVMILTGNNEQFF
TRBV6-2/TRBV6-3	TRBJ2-7	CASSYSWGNEQYF
TRBV5-1	TRBJ2-7	CASSLGLAMEKYF